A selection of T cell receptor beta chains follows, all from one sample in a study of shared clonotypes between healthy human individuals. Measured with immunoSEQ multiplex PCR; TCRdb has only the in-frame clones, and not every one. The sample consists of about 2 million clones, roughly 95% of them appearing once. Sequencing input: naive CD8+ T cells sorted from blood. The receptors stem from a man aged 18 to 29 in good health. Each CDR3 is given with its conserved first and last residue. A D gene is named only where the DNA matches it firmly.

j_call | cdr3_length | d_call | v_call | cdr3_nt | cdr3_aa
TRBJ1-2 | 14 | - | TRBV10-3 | TGTGCCATCAGTGAGTCGGGGCAGTTCTATGGCTACACCTTC | CAISESGQFYGYTF
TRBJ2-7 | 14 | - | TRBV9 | TGTGCCAGCAGCGTAGCGAGGGATGCAGACGAGCAGTACTTC | CASSVARDADEQYF
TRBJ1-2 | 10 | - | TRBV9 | TGTGCCAGCAGCGGGATTGGCTACACCTTC | CASSGIGYTF
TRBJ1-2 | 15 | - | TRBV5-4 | TGTGCCAGCAGCTTGGGTTTGCCGGGATACTATGGCTACACCTTC | CASSLGLPGYYGYTF
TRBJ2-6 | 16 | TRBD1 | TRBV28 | TGTGCCAGCAGCGGTACAGGGGGCTCCGGGGCCAACGTCCTGACTTTC | CASSGTGGSGANVLTF
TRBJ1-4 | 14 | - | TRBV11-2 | TGTGCCAGCAGCTTAGTGGCCAGCGGGGAAAAACTGTTTTTT | CASSLVASGEKLFF
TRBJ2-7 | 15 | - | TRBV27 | TGTGCCAGCAGCTTTGCCCCCTCACTGGTTAACGAGCAGTACTTC | CASSFAPSLVNEQYF
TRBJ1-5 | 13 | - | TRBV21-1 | TGTGCCAAACCGGACAGCAGCAATCAGCCCCAGCATTTT | CAKPDSSNQPQHF
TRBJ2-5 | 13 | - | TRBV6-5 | TGTGCCAGCAGTTACTCGGATGGGGAGACCCAGTACTTC | CASSYSDGETQYF
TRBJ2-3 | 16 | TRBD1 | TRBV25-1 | TGTGCCAGCAGTGACCCGACAGGGGCCCCCTCAGATACGCAGTATTTT | CASSDPTGAPSDTQYF